This T cell receptor beta chain was obtained from a study of regulatory T cells in long-lasting Graves disease. Time point in this sample: newly diagnosed GD, antithyroid drugs for less than 3 months. Researchers made the TCR library from RNA that was extracted from PBMCs. The CDR3 is 14 residues long. V was cut by 0 bases and J by 4 bases, with 9 bases left in between. Germline V gene lookup returns CDR1 MNHEY and CDR2 SVGAGI. This clonotype has at least ten counts. Its antigen is unidentified. The study, taken as a whole, reports: Fewer public clonotypes were shared by new patients (approximately 1,000) than by persistent patients (approximately 2,700).

Building of the TCR beta libraries involved iRepertoire HTBI primers and Arm-PCR of CDR3 regions. From the multiplex PCR reads, TCRdb called clonotypes with MiXCR, one entry per CDR3 protein. Among fewer than 550,000 distinct CDR3 sequences listed, 16% were seen once. These same records also appear under a second study, on T cells in Graves' hyperthyroidism and ophthalmopathy. That source reports: Researchers found most expanded thyroid clonotypes above 0.001 in blood as well.

The source is a middle-aged woman with Graves disease. This chain joins TRBV6-5 and TRBJ1-2, with unresolved D. The starting material was peripheral blood mononuclear cells (PBMCs), obtained at new diagnosis, from a patient treated with antithyroid drugs. The CDR3 DNA sequence: TGTGCCAGCAGTTACTCTTCTGGATCCTATGGCTACACCTTC. Its translation is CASSYSSGSYGYTF.